This T cell receptor (beta chain) derives from a study of shared clonotypes between healthy human individuals. Study-wide background: CD4 naive and memory got three plates each, CD8 naive two, CD8 memory one.

Overall study findings and caveats: Naive subsets, compared against memory subsets, generally had larger estimated richness values.

Between the trimmed V and J ends, which lost 0 bases and 1 base, there was a span of 17 bases. There are 19 residues in the CDR3. Germline CDR1 reads SGDLS; CDR2 reads YYNGEE. Assay execution proceeded at the deep level. Using immunoSEQ multiplex PCR, the repertoire was profiled, and TCRdb retains in-frame clones only, with some absent. The sample consists of 2 million to 2.5 million clones, around 92% of them appearing once. Of note for this clone: Its antigen is not identified.

The chain is built from TRBV9 and TRBJ2-6; a weak D match, TRBD2 (5 bases). The TCR originated in a man younger than 35 in good health. Some clones in this sample may be carry-over from other donors' samples. Input material: naive CD4+ T cells from PBMCs. The subset was: CD45RA+ positively selected. For the CDR3, the DNA is TGTGCCAGCAGCGTAGCTACGGCAGACTACCTATCTGGGGCCAACGTCCTGACTTTC. Translated, it gives CASSVATADYLSGANVLTF.